One sample yielded the 28 T cell receptor beta chains listed below, sequenced in a study of somatic mutations in cytotoxic T cells in rheumatoid arthritis. Generated by immunoSEQ multiplex PCR, the TCRdb table keeps only in-frame clones and is missing some. Here the sample spans around 16,000 clones, roughly 73% being singletons. The sequencing sample was made of CD8+ T cells sorted from blood. These receptors were obtained from an adult with rheumatoid arthritis.

The gene calls are TRBV5-1 and TRBJ2-5; TRBD2 aligns across 13 bases. V was pared by 0 bases and J by 4 bases, with 6 bases of the junction left unmatched. Germline values: CDR1 SGHRS, CDR2 YFSETQ. The CDR3 length is 17 residues. The CDR3 region is CASSLGIGLAGAETQYF. The CDR3 nucleotides read TGCGCCAGCAGCTTGGGGATTGGACTAGCGGGAGCAGAGACCCAGTACTTC.

V and J are TRBV16 and TRBJ1-1, with TRBD1 matching 8 bases. Germline CDR1 reads KGHSY; CDR2 reads FQNENV. CDR3 length equals 14 residues. With 2 bases clipped from V and 2 bases from J, the junction kept 1 base outside the gene matches. The CDR3 reads CASSQGQGNTEAFF. For the CDR3, the DNA is TGTGCCAGCAGCCAAGGACAGGGAAACACTGAAGCTTTCTTT.

The chain uses TRBV4-3 and TRBJ1-1; possible D gene TRBD1, 6 bases. Germline V gene lookup returns CDR1 LGHNA and CDR2 YSLEER. The V end was cut by 4 bases, the J end by 2 bases, with 11 bases between. The CDR3 runs to 14 residues. In DNA form, the CDR3 reads TGCGCCAGCAGCCCACAGGGATCAAACACTGAAGCTTTCTTT. It codes for CASSPQGSNTEAFF.

The rearrangement links TRBV28 to TRBJ1-4, with TRBD1 as a possible D gene (5 bases). Germline-derived CDR1 and CDR2 are MDHEN and SYDVKM. The CDR3 covers 19 residues. The germline V and J ends were trimmed by 6 bases and 1 base, with 24 bases remaining between them. CDR3 coding DNA: TGTGCCAGCAGGATTACTCCCCGGGACCGACCCTTAACTAATGAAAAACTGTTTTTT. Protein sequence: CASRITPRDRPLTNEKLFF.

The chain links TRBV5-6 to TRBJ2-5; 9 bases line up with TRBD1. The DNA end favors TRBJ2-7, so the J call may be wrong. The CDR3 consists of 15 residues. CDR1 is SGHDT and CDR2 is YYEEEE in the germline V gene. The CDR3 DNA follows: TGTGCCAGCAGCTGGCCGGGACAGGGTGTAGGCGAGCAGTACTTC. Translated: CASSWPGQGVGEQYF.

The gene calls are TRBV7-3 and TRBJ2-1; 8 positions match TRBD2. The CDR3 covers 14 residues. V gave up 5 bases and J gave up 8 bases; unmatched junction bases: 8. The germline CDR1 and CDR2 sequences are SGHTA and FQGTGA. The CDR3 loop reads CASSTVSGSYEQFF. The DNA of the CDR3 is TGTGCCAGCAGCACTGTAAGCGGGAGTTATGAGCAGTTCTTC.

In its sample, this clone was seen a few times. The chain is built from TRBV12-5 and TRBJ1-2, with 9 bases aligning to TRBD1. Unmatched junction bases numbered 6, after V lost 6 bases and J lost 4 bases. This CDR3 spans 14 amino acids. Germline lookup yields CDR1 LGHNT and CDR2 FRNRAP. The CDR3 sequence: CASGPGQGGYGYTF. CDR3 nucleotides: TGTGCTAGTGGGCCGGGACAGGGAGGCTATGGCTACACCTTC.

This chain links TRBV28 with TRBJ2-7, with TRBD1 identical over 8 bases. With V trimmed by 5 bases and J by 6 bases, 3 bases remained unmatched. The CDR3 has 12 residues. From germline, CDR1 is MDHEN and CDR2 SYDVKM. The CDR3 DNA sequence: TGTGCCAGCAGTCCAGGGGGCCGCGAGCAGTACTTC. This sequence encodes CASSPGGREQYF.

The V gene is TRBV27, the J gene TRBJ1-2, with D unclear. Between the trimmed V and J ends, which lost 8 bases and 7 bases, there was a span of 8 bases. This CDR3 region has 10 residues. CDR1 MNHEY and CDR2 SMNVEV come from the germline V gene (reference sequence). CDR3 in DNA: TGTGCCAGCGAAACAATTGGCTACACCTTC. It encodes CASETIGYTF.

The chain joins TRBV7-3 to TRBJ2-1; D is uncertain. CDR1 is SGHTA and CDR2 is FQGTGA in the germline V gene. The CDR3 is 15 residues long. V dropped 6 bases and J dropped 7 bases, with 19 bases sitting between them. Here the CDR3 reads CASSFDITTWNEQFF. CDR3 coding DNA: TGTGCCAGCAGTTTTGATATCACTACATGGAATGAGCAGTTCTTC.

This chain links TRBV9 with TRBJ1-3; TRBD1 might be the D (5 bases). V gave up 3 bases and J gave up 0 bases, with 10 bases separating them. CDR1 and CDR2 from the germline V gene are SGDLS and YYNGEE. This CDR3 is 15 amino acids long. The CDR3 protein is CASSGDRGSGNTIYF. DNA for the CDR3: TGTGCCAGCAGCGGGGACCGGGGCTCTGGAAACACCATATATTTT.

This rearrangement joins TRBV5-1 to TRBJ2-3; D remains ambiguous. Germline CDR1 reads SGHRS; CDR2 reads YFSETQ. V was cut by 0 bases and J by 3 bases, with 8 bases left in between. This CDR3 region has 14 residues. CDR3 DNA sequence: TGCGCCAGCAGCTTGGAAAAAAGGACAGATACGCAGTATTTT. Protein sequence: CASSLEKRTDTQYF.

The chain has TRBV4-2 and TRBJ2-1; TRBD2 matches at 7 bases. V gave up 4 bases and J gave up 10 bases; unmatched junction bases: 13. The germline CDR1 and CDR2 sequences are LGHNA and YNFKEQ. CDR3 length: 15 residues. The CDR3 protein is CASSPTRGRAPEQFF. CDR3 coding DNA: TGTGCCAGCAGCCCCACACGGGGGAGGGCCCCGGAGCAGTTCTTC.

This clone has a handful of counts. V usage is TRBV25-1 and J usage is TRBJ2-2, with TRBD1 matching over 9 bases. This CDR3 spans 16 amino acids. The germline gives CDR1 MGHDK, CDR2 SYGVNS. J gave up 0 bases and V 5 bases, and 4 bases lay outside the gene matches. The CDR3 loop reads CASSIRQGANTGELFF. The CDR3 region has the DNA TGTGCCAGCAGTATACGACAGGGGGCGAACACCGGGGAGCTGTTTTTT.

The V call is TRBV6-5, the J call TRBJ2-1, with D unresolved. Trimming removed 2 bases at V and 2 bases at J, with 7 bases between. The CDR3 runs 14 residues. Germline V lookup: CDR1 MNHEY, CDR2 SVGAGI. CDR3 in DNA: TGTGCCAGCAGTTACGGTGGAGCCTACAATGAGCAGTTCTTC. Protein sequence: CASSYGGAYNEQFF.

This chain joins TRBV7-2 and TRBJ2-7; TRBD2 matches 7 bases. CDR1 SGHTA and CDR2 FQGNSA come from the germline V gene. The length of the CDR3 is 15 residues. The ends lost 1 base at V and 2 bases at J; junction bases unmatched: 5. The CDR3 sequence: CASSLGGGRTYEQYF. The CDR3 nucleotides read TGTGCCAGCAGCTTAGGGGGCGGGAGAACCTACGAGCAGTACTTC.

This clone was seen only once. The rearrangement joins TRBV27 to TRBJ2-2; D gene ambiguous. Trimming left V 5 bases short and J 4 bases short, with 14 bases between. The CDR3 is made up of 15 amino acids. Germline V lookup: CDR1 MNHEY, CDR2 SMNVEV (reference sequence). The CDR3 loop reads CASSPLRDVTGELFF. The CDR3 DNA follows: TGTGCCAGCAGTCCCCTCAGAGACGTCACCGGGGAGCTGTTTTTT.

The V call is TRBV29-1, the J call TRBJ2-7, with unresolved D. The germline V gene encodes CDR1 SQVTM and CDR2 ANQGSEA. V shed 6 bases and J shed 6 bases, with 18 bases lying between them. The CDR3 extends over 13 amino acids. The CDR3 reads CSVLRPPGGEQYF. The CDR3 nucleotides are TGCAGCGTCCTAAGGCCTCCCGGTGGCGAGCAGTACTTC.

V usage is TRBV19 and J usage is TRBJ1-5; 11 bases line up with TRBD1. The CDR3 totals 16 residues. V dropped 1 base and J dropped 3; count of bases not matched to a gene: 2. Germline CDR1 LNHDA, CDR2 SQIVND (reference sequence). CDR3 amino acids: CASSIGDRGNNQPQHF. The CDR3 DNA reads TGTGCCAGTAGTATAGGGGACAGGGGGAACAATCAGCCCCAGCATTTT.

The chain carries TRBV11-2 and TRBJ1-6; tentative D call: TRBD1 (6 bases). The CDR3 is made up of 15 amino acids. The V gene lost 1 base and the J gene lost 10 bases, with 14 bases spanning the gap. Germline V gives CDR1 SGHAT, CDR2 FQNNGV. The CDR3 DNA is TGTGCCAGCAGCTTAGGCGTGGGGGCAGAATCACCCCTCCACTTT. Protein sequence: CASSLGVGAESPLHF.

The rearrangement joins TRBV21-1 to TRBJ2-1; TRBD2 is the table's D call and was not checked against the DNA. TRBV21-1 is a known pseudogene. This CDR3 has 15 residues. CDR3 protein: CASSKEAAHCNEQFF. The CDR3 nucleotides are TGTGCCAGCAGCAAAGAAGCGGCCCATTGCAATGAGCAGTTCTTC.

This chain connects TRBV9 to TRBJ1-3; maybe TRBD1 (5 bases). Trimming took off 4 bases at V and 2 bases at J, with 28 bases between the two ends. Germline-derived CDR1 and CDR2 are SGDLS and YYNGEE. The CDR3 has 20 amino acids. The CDR3 loop is CASSSLDWGREEVAGNTIYF. The CDR3 DNA reads TGTGCCAGCAGCTCCCTCGACTGGGGGAGGGAGGAGGTTGCTGGAAACACCATATATTTT.

The CDR3 region has the DNA TGTGCCAGCGGGGGGTGGGACAGGGTATTCAATGAGCAGTTCTTC. Translated: CASGGWDRVFNEQFF. The V call is TRBV7-2, the J call TRBJ2-1; 9 positions agree with TRBD1. This CDR3 contains 15 residues. With 8 bases clipped from V and 6 bases from J, the junction kept 11 bases outside the gene matches. Germline V gene sequence: CDR1 SGHTA, CDR2 FQGNSA.

The V call is TRBV19, the J call TRBJ2-1, with D possibly matching TRBD2 (6 bases). This CDR3 spans 13 amino acids. Trimming took off 5 bases at V and 6 bases at J, with 11 bases between the two ends. In germline, CDR1 is LNHDA, CDR2 SQIVND (reference sequence). The CDR3 spells CASSLSSANEQFF. DNA for the CDR3: TGTGCCAGTAGTCTCTCTAGCGCCAATGAGCAGTTCTTC.

The chain is built from TRBV5-4 and TRBJ2-3, with TRBD1 as a possible D gene (7 bases). V was shortened by 2 bases and J by 4 bases, with 14 bases between the two germline ends. Germline CDR1 and CDR2: SGHNT and YYREEE (reference sequence). The CDR3 is 15 residues long. The CDR3 protein is CASSFGQGGADTQYF. The CDR3 region has the DNA TGTGCCAGCAGCTTCGGCCAGGGGGGAGCAGATACGCAGTATTTT.

The CDR3 region is CASRGGQGGGVDYGYTF. CDR3 coding DNA: TGTGCCAGCAGGGGAGGACAGGGAGGTGGGGTGGACTATGGCTACACCTTC. The chain links TRBV7-8 to TRBJ1-2; 8 bases line up with TRBD1. V lost 6 bases and J lost 3; bases outside the gene matches: 15. This CDR3 has 17 residues. Germline V gene data show CDR1 as SGHVS and CDR2 as FQNEAQ.

This sequence joins TRBV7-3 and TRBJ2-3; the D call may be TRBD1 or TRBD2 (5 bases each). The germline gives CDR1 SGHTA, CDR2 FQGTGA. The CDR3 has 17 residues. With 5 bases removed from V and 2 bases from J, the gap between germline ends came to 20 bases. The CDR3 protein is CASSQTGDLPPTDTQYF. The CDR3 nucleotides are TGTGCCAGCAGCCAGACCGGGGACCTACCGCCCACAGATACGCAGTATTTT.

This clone has just one count. The CDR3 coding sequence is TGCGCCAGCAGCTTCAGCGGGGGACCGGGACTAGATATCTCCGGGGAGCTGTTTTTT. Its protein is CASSFSGGPGLDISGELFF. The chain couples TRBV5-1 to TRBJ2-2; TRBD2 aligns across 8 bases. Germline values: CDR1 SGHRS, CDR2 YFSETQ. J was trimmed by 6 bases and V by 2 bases; bases with no gene match: 18. This CDR3 has 19 residues. Together with reference TRBV5-1 and TRBJ2-2, the CDR3 gives the full variable domain: KAGVTQTPRYLIKTRGQQVTLSCSPISGHRSVSWYQQTPGQGLQFLFEYFSETQRNKGNFPGRFSGRQFSNSRSEMNVSTLELGDSALYLCASSFSGGPGLDISGELFFGEGSRLTVL.